Listed below are T cell receptor beta chains from one sample, sequenced in a study of T-cell reconstitution after alpha-beta-depleted transplantation in children. TCRdb reanalysed the PCR reads using MiXCR and keeps one entry per CDR3 protein. Of about 300,000 distinct CDR3 sequences listed, over 9% were seen once; the top ten hold roughly 7%. This specimen was PBMCs, taken before TCRalphabeta/CD19-depleted stem cell transplant. The receptors derive from a boy in the first two years of life with acute myeloid leukemia, due to receive a stem cell transplant. Both conserved end residues are part of each CDR3. The D gene is left open where the match is weak. Size tells how often a clone was seen (once, few, many) or the class of an expanded clone, and some rows leave it out.

j_call clone_size cdr3_length v_call d_call cdr3_aa cdr3_nt
TRBJ2-1 . 15 TRBV7-8 TRBD1 CASSLRDRGHNEQFF TGTGCCAGCAGCTTAAGGGACAGGGGACACAATGAGCAGTTCTTC
TRBJ1-5 many 14 TRBV24-1 . CATSDWTENQPQHF TGTGCCACCAGTGATTGGACAGAGAATCAGCCCCAGCATTTT
TRBJ2-1 many 15 TRBV6-1 . CASSRTSTSYNEQFF TGTGCCAGCAGCCGAACTAGCACCTCCTACAATGAGCAGTTCTTC
TRBJ2-5 many 13 TRBV18 . CASSPRTKETQYF TGTGCCAGCTCACCGCGGACAAAAGAGACCCAGTACTTC
TRBJ2-7 . 14 TRBV9 TRBD2 CASSKREVSYEQYF TGTGCCAGCAGCAAGCGGGAGGTCTCCTACGAGCAGTACTTC
TRBJ2-3 many 17 TRBV7-3 . CASSLYPTGILTDTQYF TGTGCCAGCAGCTTATACCCCACGGGGATACTCACAGATACGCAGTATTTT
TRBJ2-2 many 18 TRBV14 TRBD2 CASSHRASGFRSTGELFF TGTGCCAGCAGCCATCGGGCTAGCGGGTTCAGATCCACCGGGGAGCTGTTTTTT
TRBJ2-1 many 16 TRBV28 TRBD2 CASTTLAGERLNEQFF TGTGCCAGCACAACCCTAGCGGGAGAAAGGTTGAATGAGCAGTTCTTC
TRBJ1-6 . 15 TRBV20-1 . CSARTLGRVVSPLHF TGCAGTGCTAGAACATTGGGACGGGTAGTTTCACCCCTCCACTTT
TRBJ1-1 many 13 TRBV28 . CASRRAGDTEAFF TGTGCCAGCCGCAGGGCGGGGGACACTGAAGCTTTCTTT
TRBJ2-1 many 17 TRBV29-1 TRBD1 CSVPGQGAGSAYNEQFF TGCAGCGTGCCGGGACAGGGGGCGGGTAGCGCCTACAATGAGCAGTTCTTC
TRBJ1-3 . 15 TRBV5-1 . CASSLAPATGNTIYF TGCGCCAGCAGCTTGGCCCCGGCGACTGGAAACACCATATATTTT
TRBJ2-7 . 12 TRBV29-1 . CSVAGTSYEQYF TGCAGCGTAGCCGGGACATCTTACGAGCAGTACTTC
TRBJ2-2 many 18 TRBV4-2 TRBD2 CASSQEKREGRGTGELFF TGTGCCAGCAGCCAAGAGAAGCGGGAGGGCCGAGGCACCGGGGAGCTGTTTTTT
TRBJ2-5 many 16 TRBV4-3 . CASSPNVDRHQETQYF TGCGCCAGCAGCCCCAATGTTGACAGACACCAAGAGACCCAGTACTTC